These T cell receptor beta chains were read from a single sample in a study of beta chain features in type 1 diabetes. Sequencing was performed with immunoSEQ multiplex PCR; in TCRdb, only in-frame clones are kept and a portion is missing. This table has approximately 730,000 clones, around 15% appearing once. The sequenced material came from naive CD4+ T cells from blood. Receptors were obtained from a man aged 18 to 30 with type 1 diabetes. Both conserved end residues are part of each CDR3. D genes are given only for firm matches. Expanded clones are given a class, and other clones once, few, many or no size at all.

j_gene: TRBJ2-7
abundance: .
v_gene: TRBV7-2
d_gene: .
CDR3aa: CASSLAGGLSYEQYF
CDR3nt: TGTGCCAGCAGCTTAGCGGGGGGCCTCTCCTACGAGCAGTACTTC

j_gene: TRBJ2-3
abundance: few
v_gene: TRBV7-2
d_gene: TRBD1
CDR3aa: CASSRDRANTQYF
CDR3nt: TGTGCCAGCAGTCGCGACAGGGCAAATACGCAGTATTTT

j_gene: TRBJ2-1
abundance: .
v_gene: TRBV25-1
d_gene: .
CDR3aa: CASSPIVGANNEQFF
CDR3nt: TGTGCCAGCAGTCCCATCGTGGGGGCCAACAATGAGCAGTTCTTC

j_gene: TRBJ1-5
abundance: few
v_gene: TRBV4-1
d_gene: .
CDR3aa: CASSQERGKSNQPQHF
CDR3nt: TGCGCCAGCAGCCAAGAAAGGGGGAAGTCCAATCAGCCCCAGCATTTT

j_gene: TRBJ1-6
abundance: .
v_gene: TRBV9
d_gene: .
CDR3aa: CASSSSGTGRDSPLHF
CDR3nt: TGTGCCAGCAGCTCCTCCGGCACAGGGAGAGATTCACCCCTCCACTTT

j_gene: TRBJ2-2
abundance: few
v_gene: TRBV18
d_gene: TRBD1
CDR3aa: CASSLTGASTGELFF
CDR3nt: TGTGCCAGCTCACTGACAGGGGCGAGCACCGGGGAGCTGTTTTTT

j_gene: TRBJ2-7
abundance: few
v_gene: TRBV7-3
d_gene: .
CDR3aa: CASSLRQGNEQYF
CDR3nt: TGTGCCAGCAGCTTAAGGCAGGGGAACGAGCAGTACTTC

j_gene: TRBJ1-5
abundance: .
v_gene: TRBV28
d_gene: TRBD1
CDR3aa: CASSSTGGGEPQHF
CDR3nt: TGTGCCAGCAGTTCCACAGGGGGCGGGGAGCCCCAGCATTTT

j_gene: TRBJ2-3
abundance: .
v_gene: TRBV4-1
d_gene: .
CDR3aa: CASSQEYPRVSTDTQYF
CDR3nt: TGCGCCAGCAGCCAAGAATATCCGCGAGTTAGCACAGATACGCAGTATTTT

j_gene: TRBJ1-2
abundance: few
v_gene: TRBV25-1
d_gene: TRBD1
CDR3aa: CASSEPGTEYGYTF
CDR3nt: TGTGCCAGCAGTGAACCCGGGACAGAATATGGCTACACCTTC

j_gene: TRBJ2-3
abundance: .
v_gene: TRBV9
d_gene: TRBD1
CDR3aa: CASSPRGQALTDTQYF
CDR3nt: TGTGCCAGCAGCCCCCGGGGACAGGCCCTCACAGATACGCAGTATTTT

j_gene: TRBJ1-3
abundance: .
v_gene: TRBV6-5
d_gene: .
CDR3aa: CASIGRSGNTIYF
CDR3nt: TGTGCCAGCATCGGACGGTCTGGAAACACCATATATTTT

j_gene: TRBJ2-2
abundance: .
v_gene: TRBV2
d_gene: TRBD1
CDR3aa: CASSEQGARNTGELFF
CDR3nt: TGTGCCAGCAGCGAACAGGGGGCGCGTAACACCGGGGAGCTGTTTTTT

j_gene: TRBJ2-7
abundance: .
v_gene: TRBV7-6
d_gene: .
CDR3aa: CASSLAGSYEQYF
CDR3nt: TGTGCCAGCAGCTTGGCCGGGTCCTACGAGCAGTACTTC

j_gene: TRBJ2-5
abundance: .
v_gene: TRBV29-1
d_gene: .
CDR3aa: CSSLQGLMETQYF
CDR3nt: TGCAGCAGCTTACAGGGCTTGATGGAGACCCAGTACTTC

j_gene: TRBJ1-1
abundance: .
v_gene: TRBV4-1
d_gene: .
CDR3aa: CASSQDRAGPTEAFF
CDR3nt: TGCGCCAGCAGCCAAGATCGAGCAGGGCCCACTGAAGCTTTCTTT

j_gene: TRBJ1-1
abundance: .
v_gene: TRBV7-6
d_gene: .
CDR3aa: CASSLVSSAGLSMNTEAFF
CDR3nt: TGTGCCAGCAGCTTAGTTTCTTCGGCCGGGTTGTCTATGAACACTGAAGCTTTCTTT

j_gene: TRBJ1-5
abundance: .
v_gene: TRBV2
d_gene: TRBD1
CDR3aa: CATSSRGQQPQHF
CDR3nt: TGTGCCACCTCATCCAGGGGGCAACAGCCCCAGCATTTT

j_gene: TRBJ2-1
abundance: .
v_gene: TRBV7-9
d_gene: .
CDR3aa: CASSPRQNNEQFF
CDR3nt: TGTGCCAGCAGCCCTAGACAGAACAATGAGCAGTTCTTC

j_gene: TRBJ1-4
abundance: few
v_gene: TRBV29-1
d_gene: .
CDR3aa: CSVPQGLGEKLFF
CDR3nt: TGCAGCGTTCCCCAGGGTCTGGGTGAAAAACTGTTTTTT

j_gene: TRBJ2-2
abundance: .
v_gene: TRBV6-6
d_gene: .
CDR3aa: CASSPRDTGELFF
CDR3nt: TGTGCCAGCAGTCCTCGTGACACCGGGGAGCTGTTTTTT

j_gene: TRBJ2-5
abundance: few
v_gene: TRBV5-1
d_gene: .
CDR3aa: CASSLQGTETQYF
CDR3nt: TGCGCCAGCAGCTTGCAGGGCACCGAGACCCAGTACTTC

j_gene: TRBJ1-4
abundance: .
v_gene: TRBV18
d_gene: .
CDR3aa: CASSPGPAGEEKLFF
CDR3nt: TGTGCCAGCTCACCGGGTCCGGCAGGGGAGGAAAAACTGTTTTTT

j_gene: TRBJ1-2
abundance: few
v_gene: TRBV7-2
d_gene: .
CDR3aa: CASKPVGTHTAGGYTF
CDR3nt: TGTGCCAGCAAACCCGTCGGGACACATACCGCGGGAGGCTACACCTTC

j_gene: TRBJ2-5
abundance: .
v_gene: TRBV7-6
d_gene: .
CDR3aa: CASQRAAPEQETQYF
CDR3nt: TGTGCCAGCCAAAGAGCTGCCCCGGAACAAGAGACCCAGTACTTC

j_gene: TRBJ1-1
abundance: few
v_gene: TRBV27
d_gene: TRBD1
CDR3aa: CASSLTGTVNTEAFF
CDR3nt: TGTGCCAGCAGTTTGACCGGGACAGTGAACACTGAAGCTTTCTTT

j_gene: TRBJ2-7
abundance: few
v_gene: TRBV19
d_gene: TRBD1
CDR3aa: CASSRTGNNEQYF
CDR3nt: TGTGCCAGTAGCCGGACAGGGAACAACGAGCAGTACTTC

j_gene: TRBJ1-6
abundance: .
v_gene: TRBV28
d_gene: .
CDR3aa: CASSLLGNSYNSPLHF
CDR3nt: TGTGCCAGCAGTTTATTGGGAAACTCCTATAATTCACCCCTCCACTTT

j_gene: TRBJ2-1
abundance: .
v_gene: TRBV10-1
d_gene: TRBD2
CDR3aa: CASSTGTSFYNEQFF
CDR3nt: TGCGCCAGCAGCACAGGGACTAGCTTCTACAATGAGCAGTTCTTC

j_gene: TRBJ2-7
abundance: few
v_gene: TRBV30
d_gene: TRBD1
CDR3aa: CAWGQALTTEQYF
CDR3nt: TGTGCCTGGGGACAGGCCCTAACGACTGAGCAGTACTTC

j_gene: TRBJ1-5
abundance: few
v_gene: TRBV30
d_gene: TRBD1
CDR3aa: CAWASGTGANQPQHF
CDR3nt: TGTGCCTGGGCTTCCGGGACAGGGGCTAATCAGCCCCAGCATTTT

j_gene: TRBJ2-7
abundance: .
v_gene: TRBV7-9
d_gene: .
CDR3aa: CASSSQGRNEQYF
CDR3nt: TGTGCCAGCAGCTCACAGGGTCGGAACGAGCAGTACTTC

j_gene: TRBJ1-1
abundance: .
v_gene: TRBV10-2
d_gene: TRBD1
CDR3aa: CASSEQGDKAFF
CDR3nt: TGCGCCAGCAGCGAACAGGGGGATAAGGCTTTCTTT

j_gene: TRBJ2-7
abundance: .
v_gene: TRBV4-1
d_gene: .
CDR3aa: CASSQDRGYSYEQYF
CDR3nt: TGCGCCAGCAGCCAAGACAGGGGTTACTCCTACGAGCAGTACTTC

j_gene: TRBJ2-1
abundance: .
v_gene: TRBV4-2
d_gene: TRBD2
CDR3aa: CASNSGTSTHEQFF
CDR3nt: TGTGCCAGCAACTCCGGGACTAGCACCCATGAGCAGTTCTTC

j_gene: TRBJ2-1
abundance: few
v_gene: TRBV10-1
d_gene: TRBD1
CDR3aa: CASSEVVGTGGNEQFF
CDR3nt: TGCGCCAGCAGTGAGGTAGTAGGGACAGGGGGTAACGAGCAGTTCTTC

j_gene: TRBJ1-1
abundance: .
v_gene: TRBV6-1
d_gene: .
CDR3aa: CASSEVRNTEAFF
CDR3nt: TGTGCCAGCAGTGAGGTACGGAACACTGAAGCTTTCTTT

j_gene: TRBJ2-4
abundance: .
v_gene: TRBV18
d_gene: TRBD1
CDR3aa: CASSPFGQGDLQYF
CDR3nt: TGTGCCAGCTCACCGTTCGGACAGGGGGATTTACAGTACTTC

j_gene: TRBJ2-1
abundance: .
v_gene: TRBV29-1
d_gene: .
CDR3aa: CSVFSARNNEQFF
CDR3nt: TGCAGCGTTTTTTCCGCAAGAAACAATGAGCAGTTCTTC

j_gene: TRBJ1-1
abundance: .
v_gene: TRBV11-3
d_gene: .
CDR3aa: CASSLAGNTEAFF
CDR3nt: TGTGCCAGCAGCTTAGCGGGAAACACTGAAGCTTTCTTT

j_gene: TRBJ2-3
abundance: .
v_gene: TRBV28
d_gene: .
CDR3aa: CASSDGTPDTQYF
CDR3nt: TGTGCCAGCTCCGACGGGACGCCAGATACGCAGTATTTT

j_gene: TRBJ2-1
abundance: .
v_gene: TRBV9
d_gene: TRBD2
CDR3aa: CASSPGGAYNEQFF
CDR3nt: TGTGCCAGCAGCCCCGGGGGGGCCTACAATGAGCAGTTCTTC

j_gene: TRBJ1-1
abundance: .
v_gene: TRBV30
d_gene: .
CDR3aa: CAWRVWGEAFF
CDR3nt: TGTGCCTGGAGGGTTTGGGGGGAAGCTTTCTTT

j_gene: TRBJ1-1
abundance: .
v_gene: TRBV6-4
d_gene: .
CDR3aa: CASSVNMNTEAFF
CDR3nt: TGTGCCAGCAGTGTGAACATGAACACTGAAGCTTTCTTT

j_gene: TRBJ1-6
abundance: .
v_gene: TRBV11-2
d_gene: TRBD1
CDR3aa: CASSLRDRNGGSPLHF
CDR3nt: TGTGCCAGCAGCTTAAGGGACAGAAACGGGGGGTCACCCCTCCACTTT

j_gene: TRBJ2-7
abundance: .
v_gene: TRBV18
d_gene: .
CDR3aa: CASSLRNPDNPYEQYF
CDR3nt: TGTGCCAGCTCACTTCGAAATCCGGACAACCCCTACGAGCAGTACTTC

j_gene: TRBJ2-3
abundance: few
v_gene: TRBV7-9
d_gene: .
CDR3aa: CASSKQTGPMTDTQYF
CDR3nt: TGTGCCAGCAGCAAACAGACCGGGCCAATGACAGATACGCAGTATTTT

j_gene: TRBJ2-1
abundance: few
v_gene: TRBV5-1
d_gene: .
CDR3aa: CASSLVSEDEQFF
CDR3nt: TGCGCCAGCAGCTTGGTCTCGGAGGATGAGCAGTTCTTC

j_gene: TRBJ1-6
abundance: few
v_gene: TRBV30
d_gene: .
CDR3aa: CAWSVFWGQGKPTPLHF
CDR3nt: TGTGCCTGGAGTGTATTCTGGGGGCAGGGTAAACCTACACCCCTCCACTTT

j_gene: TRBJ1-5
abundance: .
v_gene: TRBV5-1
d_gene: .
CDR3aa: CASSPGQNNQPQHF
CDR3nt: TGCGCCAGCAGCCCTGGGCAGAACAATCAGCCCCAGCATTTT

j_gene: TRBJ2-7
abundance: .
v_gene: TRBV15
d_gene: TRBD1
CDR3aa: CATSRADAGTGLYEQYF
CDR3nt: TGTGCCACCAGCAGAGCCGACGCCGGGACAGGGCTCTACGAGCAGTACTTC

j_gene: TRBJ1-5
abundance: few
v_gene: TRBV9
d_gene: TRBD1
CDR3aa: CASSAGTGRNQPQHF
CDR3nt: TGTGCCAGCAGCGCCGGGACAGGTCGCAATCAGCCCCAGCATTTT

j_gene: TRBJ2-1
abundance: .
v_gene: TRBV19
d_gene: .
CDR3aa: CASTPRRESLLQFF
CDR3nt: TGTGCCAGTACCCCCAGGAGGGAGTCTCTGTTGCAGTTCTTC